The next 30 T cell receptor beta chains were all read from a single sample in a study of beta chain features in type 1 diabetes. The sequenced template was cDNA made from the entire isolated RNA. TCRdb keeps only in-frame clones here, not all; method: immunoSEQ multiplex PCR. The sample has 240,000 or so clones, 25% to 30% seen once; the top ten hold roughly 4%. Sequenced material: central memory CD4+ T cells from blood. The receptors were gathered from a man in his thirties or forties in good health.

The chain employs TRBV19 and TRBJ2-2; D gene uncertain. The CDR3 contains 14 residues. Germline V gives CDR1 LNHDA, CDR2 SQIVND (reference sequence). V was clipped by 4 bases and J by 0 bases, with 6 bases between them. The CDR3 reads CASSRQPNTGELFF. The CDR3 bases are TGTGCCAGTAGTAGGCAACCGAACACCGGGGAGCTGTTTTTT.

The chain joins TRBV6-1 to TRBJ1-3; no definite D call. V was trimmed by 4 bases and J by 4 bases, leaving 11 bases between them. Per germline, CDR1 MNHNS and CDR2 SASEGT. The CDR3 totals 14 residues. The CDR3 coding sequence is TGTGCCAGCAGTGTCGAGGTCGGAGGAAACACCATATATTTT. This translates into CASSVEVGGNTIYF.

The chain combines TRBV6-6 with TRBJ2-1; D is ambiguous. The CDR3 has 16 amino acids. V dropped 1 base and J dropped 3 bases, with 13 bases sitting between them. The germline V gene has CDR1 MNHNY and CDR2 SVGAGI (reference sequence). The CDR3 protein is CASSYLSTELYNEQFF. The DNA of the CDR3 is TGTGCCAGCAGTTACTTGAGTACAGAACTCTACAATGAGCAGTTCTTC.

The gene calls are TRBV5-4 and TRBJ2-7; no firm D call. Germline V gives CDR1 SGHNT, CDR2 YYREEE (reference sequence). V lost 2 bases and J 5 bases, leaving 5 bases between the germline ends. This CDR3 spans 11 amino acids. CDR3 bases: TGTGCCAGCAGCTTTGAGAACGAGCAGTACTTC. It encodes CASSFENEQYF.

The chain has TRBV6-5 and TRBJ2-6, with D perhaps TRBD1 or TRBD2 (5 bases each). Germline assignment: CDR1 MNHEY and CDR2 SVGAGI. V was clipped by 6 bases and J by 3 bases, with 12 bases between them. This CDR3 has 15 amino acids. The CDR3: CASSLGTLGANVLTF. CDR3 coding DNA: TGTGCCAGCAGCCTAGGGACGCTTGGGGCCAACGTCCTGACTTTC.

This chain joins TRBV5-4 and TRBJ2-3, with TRBD2 identical over 12 bases. V was pared by 3 bases and J by 4 bases, with 6 bases of the junction left unmatched. The CDR3 loop spans 16 amino acids. Germline values: CDR1 SGHNT, CDR2 YYREEE (reference sequence). This CDR3 reads CASSWPTSGGADTQYF. Here the CDR3 DNA reads TGTGCCAGCAGCTGGCCGACTAGCGGGGGAGCAGATACGCAGTATTTT.

This clone was counted between two and nine times. The chain recombines TRBV28 with TRBJ2-7; 8 nucleotides line up with TRBD2. Germline CDR1 MDHEN, CDR2 SYDVKM. V lost 6 bases, J lost 2 bases, and 12 bases stayed unmatched. This CDR3 has 16 amino acids. CDR3 nucleotides: TGTGCCAGCAGCCTCCCGGCGGCTAGCGGGCCCTACGAGCAGTACTTC. Its protein is CASSLPAASGPYEQYF. Full variable domain (remainder filled in from reference TRBV28 and TRBJ2-7): DVKVTQSSRYLVKRTGEKVFLECVQDMDHENMFWYRQDPGLGLRLIYFSYDVKMKEKGDIPEGYSVSREKKERFSLILESASTNQTSMYLCASSLPAASGPYEQYFGPGTRLTVT.

The rearrangement joins TRBV6-1 to TRBJ2-5; D perhaps matches TRBD2 (6 bases). V was cut by 1 base and J by 5 bases, with 11 bases left in between. This CDR3 has 14 amino acids. Germline V gene sequence: CDR1 MNHNS, CDR2 SASEGT. The CDR3 bases are TGTGCCAGCAGTGAAGGGGTTAGCGGCGAGACCCAGTACTTC. Its protein is CASSEGVSGETQYF.

The rearrangement links TRBV2 to TRBJ2-5; D might be TRBD1 or TRBD2, each matching 5 bases. From germline, CDR1 is SNHLY and CDR2 FYNNEI. CDR3 length: 13 residues. V was cut by 8 bases and J by 4 bases, with 14 bases left in between. CDR3 region: CASARGVGETQYF. The CDR3 DNA is TGTGCCAGCGCAAGAGGGGTCGGAGAGACCCAGTACTTC.

This clone was counted between two and nine times. The CDR3 sequence is CASSNGQGGYTEAFF. The DNA for the CDR3 is TGCGCCAGCAGCAACGGACAGGGCGGGTACACTGAAGCTTTCTTT. V usage is TRBV5-1 and J usage is TRBJ1-1; 8 bases are a match to TRBD1. J lost 3 bases, V lost 4 bases, and 8 bases had no gene match. CDR3 length: 15 residues. Germline CDR1 is SGHRS and CDR2 is YFSETQ. Looking up the rest from reference TRBV5-1 and TRBJ1-1 gives the full variable domain: KAGVTQTPRYLIKTRGQQVTLSCSPISGHRSVSWYQQTPGQGLQFLFEYFSETQRNKGNFPGRFSGRQFSNSRSEMNVSTLELGDSALYLCASSNGQGGYTEAFFGQGTRLTVV.

This clone has more than one count but fewer than ten. The chain uses TRBV11-2 and TRBJ2-1, with 8 bases that match TRBD2. Germline CDR1 is SGHAT and CDR2 is FQNNGV. V lost 4 bases and J lost 2; bases outside the gene matches: 7. The CDR3 loop spans 16 amino acids. This CDR3 is CASSSQRGPAYNEQFF. CDR3 DNA: TGTGCCAGCAGCTCGCAGCGGGGGCCCGCCTACAATGAGCAGTTCTTC.

This clone was detected a few times. The chain joins TRBV27 to TRBJ1-2, with 7 bases aligning to TRBD1. With 5 bases clipped from V and 5 bases from J, the junction kept 11 bases outside the gene matches. Germline V CDR1 and CDR2: MNHEY, SMNVEV (reference sequence). CDR3 size: 15 residues. The CDR3: CASSTRTGARYGYTF. For the CDR3, the DNA is TGTGCCAGCAGTACTCGGACAGGCGCGAGGTATGGCTACACCTTC.

The chain is built from TRBV6-1 and TRBJ1-1, with no clear D. Germline lookup yields CDR1 MNHNS and CDR2 SASEGT. V lost 6 bases, J lost 5 bases, and 7 bases lay in between. The CDR3 is 11 amino acids. The CDR3 spells CASRVETEAFF. The CDR3 DNA sequence: TGTGCCAGCAGGGTTGAAACTGAAGCTTTCTTT.

This clone occurred a few times. The chain combines TRBV30 with TRBJ2-2, with D uncertain. Germline V gene data show CDR1 as GTSNPN and CDR2 as SVGIG (reference sequence). This CDR3 has 14 amino acids. Trimming stripped 4 bases from V and 1 base from J, with 10 bases between. The CDR3 DNA follows: TGTGCCTGGATTGGGCAGGTGAACACCGGGGAGCTGTTTTTT. Translating it yields CAWIGQVNTGELFF.

The chain couples TRBV29-1 to TRBJ2-7; D might be TRBD2 (5 bases). CDR3 length: 13 amino acids. Germline values: CDR1 SQVTM, CDR2 ANQGSEA. The germline V and J ends were trimmed by 6 bases and 7 bases, with 19 bases remaining between them. This CDR3 reads CSVIGESPGEQYF. CDR3 coding DNA: TGCAGCGTCATCGGGGAGTCGCCGGGGGAGCAGTACTTC.

This clone was observed a few times. A read error may explain this, as a much larger clone is one base away. The sample has other DNA sequences that encode this CDR3 too. The chain is built from TRBV11-2 and TRBJ2-3, with no clear D. Germline lookup yields CDR1 SGHAT and CDR2 FQNNGV. The CDR3 has 12 amino acids. V lost 4 bases to trimming and J lost 0 bases, with 2 bases between them. CDR3 sequence (DNA): TGTGCCAGCAGCTCGAGCACAGATACGCAGTATTTT. The encoded protein is CASSSSTDTQYF.

This clone has only one observation. The chain has TRBV5-1 and TRBJ1-1, with D possibly matching TRBD1 (5 bases). Germline V CDR1 and CDR2: SGHRS, YFSETQ. Trimming left V 3 bases short and J 0 bases short, with 9 bases between. The CDR3 totals 14 residues. The CDR3 sequence is CASSSGRMNTEAFF. The CDR3 DNA sequence: TGCGCCAGCAGCTCGGGACGGATGAACACTGAAGCTTTCTTT.

The chain's CDR3 is CAWSVGGGSPLHF. DNA of the CDR3: TGTGCCTGGAGTGTTGGGGGAGGATCACCCCTCCACTTT. The chain is built from TRBV30 and TRBJ1-6, with D perhaps TRBD1 (5 bases). CDR3 size: 13 residues. CDR1 and CDR2 (germline): GTSNPN, SVGIG (reference sequence). Trimming stripped 0 bases from V and 10 bases from J, with 10 bases between.

The J gene is TRBJ1-6, the V gene TRBV27; D gene ambiguous. V was pared by 6 bases and J by 6 bases, with 15 bases between. The CDR3 runs 15 residues. The germline V gene encodes CDR1 MNHEY and CDR2 SMNVEV (reference sequence). The CDR3 region is CASSSSAAVNSPLHF. The CDR3 nucleotides are TGTGCCAGCAGCTCCTCCGCGGCAGTTAATTCACCCCTCCACTTT.

This clone was seen a handful of times. V is TRBV28 and J is TRBJ2-3; either TRBD1 or TRBD2 may supply D (5 bases each). Germline V gives CDR1 MDHEN, CDR2 SYDVKM. This CDR3 spans 16 amino acids. Trimming stripped 5 bases from V and 2 bases from J, with 17 bases between. The CDR3 region is CASSNPGRDTTDTQYF. In nucleotides, the CDR3 is TGTGCCAGCAGTAACCCGGGACGGGATACCACAGATACGCAGTATTTT. The full variable domain, with the rest looked up from reference TRBV28 and TRBJ2-3, is DVKVTQSSRYLVKRTGEKVFLECVQDMDHENMFWYRQDPGLGLRLIYFSYDVKMKEKGDIPEGYSVSREKKERFSLILESASTNQTSMYLCASSNPGRDTTDTQYFGPGTRLTVL.

The CDR3 protein is CASSVVTAGINEQFF. CDR3 nucleotides: TGTGCCAGCAGCGTAGTCACAGCGGGAATCAATGAGCAGTTCTTC. The J gene is TRBJ2-1, the V gene TRBV9, with 7 nucleotides matching TRBD2. The V and J ends lost 0 bases and 6 bases, in that order; junction bases with no gene match: 6. The CDR3 covers 15 residues. Germline-derived CDR1 and CDR2 are SGDLS and YYNGEE.

This chain links TRBV14 with TRBJ2-3; 10 bases are shared with TRBD2. The germline V gene encodes CDR1 SGHDN and CDR2 FVKESK. This CDR3 has 16 amino acids. J was trimmed by 1 base and V by 2 bases; bases with no gene match: 3. CDR3 amino acids: CASSQLAGGRTDTQYF. DNA of the CDR3: TGTGCCAGCAGCCAATTAGCGGGAGGCCGCACAGATACGCAGTATTTT.

V gene TRBV29-1 combines with J gene TRBJ2-3, with 8 bases aligning to TRBD1. CDR1 and CDR2 from the germline V gene are SQVTM and ANQGSEA. The CDR3 runs 12 residues. Trimming removed 6 bases from V and 5 bases from J; junction bases left unmatched: 4. In DNA form, the CDR3 reads TGCAGCGTCGGACAGGGACTAGATACGCAGTATTTT. It translates to CSVGQGLDTQYF.

This chain uses TRBV6-5 with TRBJ1-1, with D possibly matching TRBD1 (5 bases). Per the germline V gene, CDR1 is MNHEY and CDR2 is SVGAGI. CDR3 size: 12 residues. Trimming pared 4 bases from V and 7 bases from J, leaving 10 bases between. DNA for the CDR3: TGTGCCAGCAGTTCCGGGGCCCATGAAGCTTTCTTT. This gives the protein CASSSGAHEAFF.

This clone was counted a few times. This chain links TRBV15 with TRBJ2-3; the match to TRBD2 covers 11 bases. Germline V gives CDR1 LNHNV, CDR2 YYDKDF (reference sequence). This CDR3 comprises 16 residues. After removal of 0 bases from V and 8 bases from J, the junction contained 7 bases not matched to a gene. The CDR3 nucleotides read TGTGCCACCAGCAGAGATCTGACTAGCGGGATGGGTACGCAGTATTTT. Translating gives CATSRDLTSGMGTQYF. Full variable domain (remainder filled in from reference TRBV15 and TRBJ2-3): DAMVIQNPRYQVTQFGKPVTLSCSQTLNHNVMYWYQQKSSQAPKLLFHYYDKDFNNEADTPDNFQSRRPNTSFCFLDIRSPGLGDTAMYLCATSRDLTSGMGTQYFGPGTRLTVL.

The chain uses TRBV2 and TRBJ2-3; D remains ambiguous. This CDR3 comprises 13 residues. V was trimmed by 7 bases and J by 0 bases, leaving 8 bases between them. Germline V gene data show CDR1 as SNHLY and CDR2 as FYNNEI. The CDR3 loop reads CASTSLSTDTQYF. DNA of the CDR3: TGTGCCAGCACGTCGCTTAGCACAGATACGCAGTATTTT.

This clone appeared a few times. The V gene is TRBV18, the J gene TRBJ2-1; the match to TRBD2 covers 8 bases. This CDR3 comprises 17 residues. Germline loops: CDR1 KGHSH, CDR2 LQKENI. Trimming cost V 0 bases and J 6 bases; bases outside gene matches: 10. This chain's CDR3 is CASSPPRPGTRVNEQFF. CDR3 nucleotides: TGTGCCAGCTCACCACCACGACCCGGGACTAGGGTCAATGAGCAGTTCTTC.

This clone was seen only a few times. The V gene is TRBV5-4, the J gene TRBJ2-1, with TRBD1 identical over 10 bases. The CDR3 runs to 15 residues. Germline lookup yields CDR1 SGHNT and CDR2 YYREEE (reference sequence). After removal of 4 bases from V and 6 bases from J, the junction contained 7 bases not matched to a gene. The CDR3 DNA follows: TGTGCCAGCAGCCGGGACAGGGGAGGGGGCAATGAGCAGTTCTTC. Protein product: CASSRDRGGGNEQFF.

The chain joins TRBV9 to TRBJ2-3; 8 bases align to TRBD2. Per the germline V gene, CDR1 is SGDLS and CDR2 is YYNGEE. After removal of 0 bases from V and 5 bases from J, the junction contained 5 bases not matched to a gene. CDR3 size: 15 residues. CDR3 sequence reads: CASSVAGGQGDTQYF. The CDR3, as DNA: TGTGCCAGCAGCGTAGCGGGGGGGCAGGGAGATACGCAGTATTTT.

This clone has just a few counts. The gene calls are TRBV10-3 and TRBJ2-1; no firm D call. The germline CDR1 and CDR2 sequences are ENHRY and SYGVKD. The V and J ends lost 4 bases and 4 bases respectively, with 11 bases between them. The length of the CDR3 is 14 residues. The CDR3 DNA reads as TGTGCCATCAGTGCCCAAGTGGGGTACAATGAGCAGTTCTTC. This sequence encodes CAISAQVGYNEQFF.